This T cell receptor beta chain emerged from a study of T cell responses to AZD1222 COVID-19 vaccine. Study outcomes and limitations: Mapped onto spike, vaccine-associated CD4 TCRs spanned it and were dominant at 160-218 and 743-854.

This clone has just one count. Its antigen remains unidentified. Distinct nucleotide sequences in the sample also encode this CDR3. The V end lost 6 bases, the J end lost 4 bases, and 4 bases lay between the germline ends. CDR3 length: 10 residues. Germline assignment: CDR1 SQVTM and CDR2 ANQGSEA. TCRdb's copy holds only in-frame clones and misses some; the assay was immunoSEQ multiplex PCR. The data contain roughly 130,000 clones, roughly 85% of them singletons. The specimen comprised peripheral blood, sampled on day 0 of AZD1222 vaccination. J is TRBJ2-1 and V is TRBV29-1; D call uncertain. This receptor was identified in an adult in good health. The CDR3 coding sequence is TGCAGCGTAGGGTACAATGAGCAGTTCTTC. As protein: CSVGYNEQFF.